The rows below give T cell receptor beta chains drawn from one sample of a study of early T cells in non-severe SARS-CoV-2 infection. TCRdb re-called the 5' RACE reads with MiXCR, one entry per CDR3 protein. The table has 75,000 to 90,000 distinct CDR3 sequences, about 9.4% seen once. The sequencing here drew on whole blood, taken at baseline. The receptors were sampled from an adult who was a healthcare worker with PCR-confirmed SARS-CoV-2 infection or an uninfected control (not recorded which). Each CDR3 is given with its conserved first and last residue. The D gene is left open where the match is weak. Not all rows give a size; the values are once, few, many and, for expanded clones, a class.

v_gene	j_gene	d_gene	abundance	CDR3aa	CDR3nt
TRBV9	TRBJ2-1	TRBD2	many	CASTVESSGYNEQFF	TGTGCCAGCACCGTCGAGTCTAGCGGGTACAATGAGCAGTTCTTC
TRBV6-6	TRBJ2-1	TRBD2	.	CASSYFGLAGSNEQFF	TGTGCCAGCAGTTACTTCGGACTAGCGGGCAGCAATGAGCAGTTCTTC
TRBV28	TRBJ2-1	TRBD2	few	CASSPSGRARNEQFF	TGTGCCAGCAGCCCTAGCGGGAGGGCCAGGAATGAGCAGTTCTTC
TRBV29-1	TRBJ1-1	.	.	CSASEGLFFTEAFF	TGCAGCGCCTCGGAAGGCCTGTTTTTTACTGAAGCTTTCTTT
TRBV15	TRBJ2-3	.	.	CATSRGGNTDTQYF	TGTGCCACCAGCAGAGGGGGGAACACAGATACGCAGTATTTT
TRBV24-1	TRBJ2-5	.	few	CATSDIWGQQETQYF	TGTGCCACCAGTGATATCTGGGGACAACAAGAGACCCAGTACTTC
TRBV10-3	TRBJ2-5	.	many	CAISRTGLETQYF	TGTGCCATCAGCCGAACAGGGCTGGAGACCCAGTACTTC
TRBV20-1	TRBJ1-2	.	medium-sized	CSATPGVYGYTF	TGCAGTGCTACCCCAGGGGTCTATGGCTACACCTTC
TRBV3-1	TRBJ2-7	.	.	CASSQAIPHYEQYF	TGTGCCAGCAGCCAAGCCATACCCCACTACGAGCAGTACTTC
TRBV6-1	TRBJ2-5	.	.	CASSDGRTVVETQYF	TGTGCCAGCAGTGATGGACGGACGGTGGTAGAGACCCAGTACTTC
TRBV9	TRBJ2-1	.	.	CASSVRSRRGYNEQFF	TGTGCCAGCAGCGTACGGTCGCGTCGGGGCTACAATGAGCAGTTCTTC
TRBV11-2	TRBJ2-3	TRBD2	.	CASSLNRLAGGVDTQYF	TGTGCCAGCAGCTTAAATAGGCTAGCGGGAGGTGTAGATACGCAGTATTTT
TRBV20-1	TRBJ2-4	TRBD1	many	CSAQARGLAKNIQYF	TGCAGTGCTCAGGCCAGGGGGTTAGCCAAAAACATTCAGTACTTC
TRBV4-1	TRBJ2-5	.	few	CASSQWQQETQYF	TGCGCCAGCAGCCAATGGCAACAAGAGACCCAGTACTTC
TRBV18	TRBJ1-1	.	few	CASSPVEGANTEAFF	TGTGCCAGCTCACCTGTCGAGGGAGCGAACACTGAAGCTTTCTTT
TRBV7-9	TRBJ1-5	TRBD1	many	CASSPTGGNQPQHF	TGTGCCAGCAGTCCGACAGGGGGGAATCAGCCCCAGCATTTT
TRBV7-3	TRBJ1-4	.	many	CASSRSSNEKLFF	TGTGCCAGCAGCCGTTCAAGTAATGAAAAACTGTTTTTT
TRBV10-3	TRBJ1-1	.	.	CAIRMNTEAFF	TGTGCCATCAGAATGAACACTGAAGCTTTCTTT
TRBV7-3	TRBJ2-2	TRBD2	.	CASSQIAGDSTGELFF	TGTGCCAGCAGCCAAATAGCGGGAGATTCCACCGGGGAGCTGTTTTTT
TRBV7-2	TRBJ2-3	.	few	CASSLLATAQYF	TGTGCCAGCAGCCTACTAGCAACGGCGCAGTATTTT
TRBV11-2	TRBJ2-1	TRBD2	many	CASSSSTSGTNEQFF	TGTGCCAGCAGCTCCTCGACTAGCGGGACCAATGAGCAGTTCTTC
TRBV5-1	TRBJ2-7	TRBD2	many	CASSLAAGEVYEQYF	TGCGCCAGCAGCTTGGCGGCGGGGGAAGTCTACGAGCAGTACTTC
TRBV7-2	TRBJ2-5	.	many	CASSFDRLRGTQYF	TGTGCCAGCAGCTTTGACAGGCTGCGAGGGACCCAGTACTTC
TRBV12-3/TRBV12-4	TRBJ1-6	TRBD1	many	CASREHRGGISPLHF	TGTGCCAGCAGGGAACACAGGGGCGGGATTTCACCCCTCCACTTT
TRBV11-2	TRBJ2-4	.	.	CASSEDRQNIQYF	TGTGCCAGCAGCGAGGACAGACAAAACATTCAGTACTTC
TRBV7-9	TRBJ1-2	.	many	CASSPVGNYGYTF	TGTGCCAGCAGCCCAGTAGGAAACTATGGCTACACCTTC
TRBV20-1	TRBJ2-5	.	many	CSADFFGPPRSETQYF	TGCAGTGCCGACTTTTTCGGACCCCCCAGATCGGAGACCCAGTACTTC
TRBV20-1	TRBJ1-2	TRBD1	.	CSAAGQGVSNYGYTF	TGCAGTGCTGCGGGACAGGGTGTGTCTAACTATGGCTACACCTTC
TRBV11-2	TRBJ2-3	.	.	CASTPGQAQYF	TGTGCCAGCACCCCCGGTCAGGCGCAGTATTTT
TRBV2	TRBJ2-4	.	many	CASSGIQAAKNIQYF	TGTGCCAGCAGTGGAATCCAGGCAGCCAAAAACATTCAGTACTTC
TRBV27	TRBJ2-7	TRBD1	few	CASSRYRGSSYEQYF	TGTGCCAGCAGCCGGTACAGGGGTAGCTCCTACGAGCAGTACTTC
TRBV4-1	TRBJ1-3	.	.	CASSPRSGYRNTIYF	TGCGCCAGCAGCCCGCGCTCAGGCTATCGAAACACCATATATTTT
TRBV5-1	TRBJ2-7	TRBD2	.	CASSIGGGPYEQYF	TGCGCCAGCAGCATTGGGGGAGGGCCTTACGAGCAGTACTTC
TRBV5-1	TRBJ2-7	.	.	CASSLAPTRSVYEQYF	TGCGCCAGCAGCTTGGCCCCCACTAGATCGGTCTACGAGCAGTACTTC
TRBV6-2/TRBV6-3	TRBJ2-7	.	few	CATARLAPYEQYF	TGTGCCACCGCGCGACTTGCGCCCTACGAGCAGTACTTC
TRBV5-1	TRBJ2-7	TRBD1	many	CASSHTYRGYEQYF	TGCGCCAGCAGCCATACGTACAGGGGCTACGAGCAGTACTTC
TRBV30	TRBJ1-1	.	medium-sized	CAWKQGYNTEAFF	TGTGCCTGGAAACAGGGTTATAACACTGAAGCTTTCTTT
TRBV9	TRBJ2-1	TRBD1	few	CASSTHSPTGTGLYNEQFF	TGTGCCAGCAGCACCCATAGCCCCACCGGGACAGGCCTCTACAATGAGCAGTTCTTC
TRBV7-3	TRBJ1-6	.	few	CASSFQGGNSPLHF	TGTGCCAGCAGCTTTCAAGGGGGAAATTCACCCCTCCACTTT
TRBV6-6	TRBJ1-3	.	.	CASSYSTVFSSGNTIYF	TGTGCCAGCAGTTACTCGACGGTTTTCAGCTCTGGAAACACCATATATTTT
TRBV20-1	TRBJ2-7	.	many	CSARNPKPPVEQYF	TGCAGTGCTAGAAATCCTAAACCCCCGGTCGAGCAGTACTTC
TRBV3-1	TRBJ2-1	TRBD2	many	CASGRWDGSGRGHEQFF	TGTGCCAGCGGCAGATGGGATGGAAGCGGGAGGGGCCATGAGCAGTTCTTC
TRBV7-2	TRBJ1-1	TRBD1	.	CASSLVGGTATTEAFF	TGTGCCAGCAGCTTAGTAGGCGGGACAGCTACCACTGAAGCTTTCTTT
TRBV20-1	TRBJ2-3	TRBD2	.	CSALTSAQGDTQYF	TGCAGTGCTTTGACTAGCGCTCAGGGTGATACGCAGTATTTT
TRBV3-1	TRBJ2-5	.	.	CASSQRQGRETQYF	TGTGCCAGCAGCCAACGGCAGGGTCGAGAGACCCAGTACTTC
TRBV13	TRBJ1-1	.	.	CASSLEIQGRDTEAFF	TGTGCCAGCAGCTTAGAAATTCAGGGGAGGGACACTGAAGCTTTCTTT
TRBV9	TRBJ1-3	.	many	CASSLSGSSGNTIYF	TGTGCCAGCAGCCTCTCAGGGAGCTCTGGAAACACCATATATTTT
TRBV20-1	TRBJ2-1	TRBD1	many	CSANPTGISYNEQFF	TGCAGTGCCAACCCGACAGGGATCTCCTACAATGAGCAGTTCTTC
TRBV3-1	TRBJ2-2	.	few	CASSQEDVTGELFF	TGTGCCAGCAGCCAAGAAGACGTCACCGGGGAGCTGTTTTTT
TRBV11-2	TRBJ1-4	.	.	CASSHPVGAEDSNEKLFF	TGTGCCAGCAGCCATCCCGTGGGGGCAGAAGATTCTAATGAAAAACTGTTTTTT
TRBV12-3/TRBV12-4	TRBJ1-1	.	many	CASIPQGGGTEAFF	TGTGCCAGCATTCCTCAGGGAGGCGGCACTGAAGCTTTCTTT
TRBV6-5	TRBJ2-3	.	few	CASSYEGLGTQYF	TGTGCCAGCAGTTACGAGGGCTTAGGTACGCAGTATTTT
TRBV10-3	TRBJ1-6	.	.	CAISESANSPLHF	TGTGCCATCAGTGAGTCAGCGAATTCACCCCTCCACTTT